This T cell receptor beta chain was retrieved from a study of shared T cell receptors in the human thymus. Germline CDR1 reads LNHDA; CDR2 reads SQIVND (reference sequence). The CDR3 is 16 amino acids. With V trimmed by 5 bases and J by 5 bases, 10 bases remained unmatched. Sequencing used immunoSEQ multiplex PCR; TCRdb keeps in-frame clones, though not all of them. The table lists hundreds of thousands of clones, around 89% of them singletons. The same data also contributed to another study, on human thymus T cells. That report adds: Those donating were healthy Finnish infants in corrective surgery for congenital heart defects. Corrective cardiac surgery supplied the resected thymus tissue. Across thymic and blood repertoires, the usage of V and J genes appeared to be biased. Unrelated individuals had highly overlapping thymic repertoires, as reported in related research.

The genes are TRBV19 and TRBJ2-7; 12 bases align to TRBD2. The source is a boy younger than two with a congenital heart defect. Source material: thymocytes. DNA of the CDR3: TGTGCCAGTAGTCTGATCCCTAGCGGGAGGGCCCACGAGCAGTACTTC. It specifies CASSLIPSGRAHEQYF.